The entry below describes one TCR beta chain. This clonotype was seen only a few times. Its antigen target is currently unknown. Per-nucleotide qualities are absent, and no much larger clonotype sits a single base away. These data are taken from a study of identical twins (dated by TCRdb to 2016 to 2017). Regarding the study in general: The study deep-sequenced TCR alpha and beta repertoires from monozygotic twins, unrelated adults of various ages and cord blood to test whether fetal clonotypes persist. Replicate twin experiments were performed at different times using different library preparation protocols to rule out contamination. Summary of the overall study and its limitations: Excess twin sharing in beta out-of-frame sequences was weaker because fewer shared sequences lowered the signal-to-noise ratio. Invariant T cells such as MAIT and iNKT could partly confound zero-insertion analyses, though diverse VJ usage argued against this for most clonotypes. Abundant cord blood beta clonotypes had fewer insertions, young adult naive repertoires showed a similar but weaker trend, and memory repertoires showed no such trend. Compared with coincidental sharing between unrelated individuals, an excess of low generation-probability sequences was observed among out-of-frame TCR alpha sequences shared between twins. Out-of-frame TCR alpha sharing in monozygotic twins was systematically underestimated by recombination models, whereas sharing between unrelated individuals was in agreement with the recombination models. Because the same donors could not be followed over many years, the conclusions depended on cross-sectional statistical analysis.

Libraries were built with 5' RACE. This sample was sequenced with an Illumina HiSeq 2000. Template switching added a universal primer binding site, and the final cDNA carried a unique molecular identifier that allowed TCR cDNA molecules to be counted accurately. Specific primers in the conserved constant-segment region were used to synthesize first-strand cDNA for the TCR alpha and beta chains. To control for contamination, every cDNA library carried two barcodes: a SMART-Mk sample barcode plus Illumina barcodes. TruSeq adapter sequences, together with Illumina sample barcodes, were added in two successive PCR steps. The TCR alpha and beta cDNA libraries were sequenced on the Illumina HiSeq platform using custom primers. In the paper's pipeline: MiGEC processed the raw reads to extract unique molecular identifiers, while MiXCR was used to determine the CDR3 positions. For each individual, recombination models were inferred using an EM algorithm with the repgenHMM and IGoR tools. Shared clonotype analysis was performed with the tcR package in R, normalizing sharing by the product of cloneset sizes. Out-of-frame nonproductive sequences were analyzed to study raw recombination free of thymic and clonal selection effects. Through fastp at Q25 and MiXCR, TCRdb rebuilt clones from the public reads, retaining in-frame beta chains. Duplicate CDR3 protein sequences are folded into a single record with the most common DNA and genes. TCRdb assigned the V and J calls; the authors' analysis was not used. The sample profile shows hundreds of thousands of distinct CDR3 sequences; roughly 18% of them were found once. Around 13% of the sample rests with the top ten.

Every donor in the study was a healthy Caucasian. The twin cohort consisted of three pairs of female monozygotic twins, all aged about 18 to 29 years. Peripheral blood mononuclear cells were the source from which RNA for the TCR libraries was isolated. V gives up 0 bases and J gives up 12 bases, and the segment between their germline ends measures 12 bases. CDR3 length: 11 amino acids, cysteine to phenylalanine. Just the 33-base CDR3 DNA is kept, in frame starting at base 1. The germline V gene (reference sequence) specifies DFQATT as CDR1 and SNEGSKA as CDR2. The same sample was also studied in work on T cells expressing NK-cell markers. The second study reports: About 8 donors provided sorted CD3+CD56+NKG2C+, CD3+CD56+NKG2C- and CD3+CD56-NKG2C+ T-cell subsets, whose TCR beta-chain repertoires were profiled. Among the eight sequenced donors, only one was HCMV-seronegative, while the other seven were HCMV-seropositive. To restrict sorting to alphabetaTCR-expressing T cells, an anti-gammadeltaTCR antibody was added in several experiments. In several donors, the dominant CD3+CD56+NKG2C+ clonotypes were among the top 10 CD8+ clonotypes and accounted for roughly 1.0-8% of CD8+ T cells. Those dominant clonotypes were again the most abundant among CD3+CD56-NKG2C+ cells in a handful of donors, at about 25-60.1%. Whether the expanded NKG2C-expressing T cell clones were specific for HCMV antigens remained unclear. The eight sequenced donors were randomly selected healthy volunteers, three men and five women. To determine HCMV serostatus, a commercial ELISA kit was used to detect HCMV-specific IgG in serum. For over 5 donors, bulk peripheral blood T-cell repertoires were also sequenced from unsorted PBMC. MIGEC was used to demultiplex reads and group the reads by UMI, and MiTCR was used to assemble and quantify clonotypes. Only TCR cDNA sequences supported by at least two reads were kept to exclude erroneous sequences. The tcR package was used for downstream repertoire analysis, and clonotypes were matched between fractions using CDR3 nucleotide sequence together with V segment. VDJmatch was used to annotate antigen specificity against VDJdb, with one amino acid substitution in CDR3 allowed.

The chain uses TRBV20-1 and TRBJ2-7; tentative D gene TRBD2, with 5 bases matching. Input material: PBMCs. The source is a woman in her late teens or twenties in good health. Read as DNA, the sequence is TGCAGTGCTAGAGATGGGAGTGGCGCGTACTTC. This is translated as CSARDGSGAYF.